What follows is one TCR beta chain and its context. V was shortened by 3 bases and J by 2 bases, with 12 bases between the two germline ends. Germline V CDR1 and CDR2: DFQATT, SNEGSKA (reference sequence). The CDR3 has 14 residues. This specimen belongs to a study of blood T cell repertoires in COVID-19. Original handling: Estimation of nucleated cell counts relied on the amplification of reference gene primers. TCRdb's copy holds only in-frame clones and misses some; the assay was immunoSEQ multiplex PCR. V and J calls and clone size are those listed in that table; D and trimming were worked out from the DNA. Counted here are 200,000 to 250,000 clones, around 86% occurring once; the ten biggest clones make up 11%.

The sequence was collected from a man aged 50 to 59 with COVID-19, enrolled during active disease. Material for sequencing was peripheral blood. This sequence joins TRBV20-1 and TRBJ2-3; D might be TRBD1 (5 bases). The CDR3 loop is CSASLADTTDTQYF. The DNA for the CDR3 is TGCAGTGCTAGTCTCGCGGACACCACAGATACGCAGTATTTT.